The entry that follows covers one T cell receptor beta chain sequence. The antigen is unknown. This record belongs to a study of cytomegalovirus exposure and HLA in healthy donors. In the study overall: Both the approximately 120 validation repertoires and the roughly 620 first-cohort repertoires used the same platform, as reported by a later analysis. Overall study findings and caveats: The tendency of first-cohort TCR clusters to co-occur in the approximately 110 validation repertoires was the finding of a later analysis. Rare TCR sequences dominated, though some public TCRs recurred in many donors. Cytomegalovirus association was listed for around 170 TCR beta chains.

Profiling relied on immunoSEQ multiplex PCR, and the TCRdb table lists in-frame clones only, not all of them. The sample includes approximately 140,000 clones, 85% to 90% of them seen just once. The CDR3 totals 9 residues. Trimming cost V 11 bases and J 8 bases, with 9 bases left between them. CDR1 is LNHDA and CDR2 is SQIVND in the germline V gene (reference sequence). This sequence joins TRBV19 and TRBJ1-2; perhaps TRBD1 as D (5 bases). Sequences were obtained from PBMCs. This TCR was sampled from a woman aged 18-29 years in good health and CMV-seropositive. The CDR3 nucleotides are TGTGCCTTCAGGGTAGGCTACACCTTC. Residues: CAFRVGYTF.